Presented here are 21 T cell receptor beta chains from one specimen sequenced in a study of glioma-infiltrating T cells. Amplification of TCR alpha and beta CDR3 regions from RNA used iRepertoire nested multiplex PCR. TCRdb itself ran the multiplex PCR reads through MiXCR, one entry per CDR3 protein. The table includes about 400,000 distinct CDR3 sequences, roughly 41% detected once. The sequenced sample consisted of glioma tissue, nonneoplastic brain tissue, or PBMCs (not recorded which). The receptors stem from a human donor with low-grade glioma or glioblastoma, undergoing nonglioma brain surgery, or in good health (not recorded which).

This clonotype was counted many times. J is TRBJ1-1 and V is TRBV28; D may be TRBD1 (5 bases). The CDR3 covers 13 residues. V was clipped by 6 bases and J by 4 bases, with 12 bases between them. Germline V CDR1 and CDR2: MDHEN, SYDVKM. Here the CDR3 DNA reads TGTGCCAGCAGCCTCGTTAGGGGCACTGAAGCTTTCTTT. Its translation: CASSLVRGTEAFF.

The rearrangement links TRBV20-1 to TRBJ2-7, with TRBD2 matching over 13 bases. CDR3 length equals 14 residues. Germline values: CDR1 DFQATT, CDR2 SNEGSKA (reference sequence). The junction had 9 bases not matched to a gene; V was cut back by 6 bases and J by 7 bases. CDR3 sequence: CSAGLAGNYNEQYF. CDR3 DNA: TGCAGTGCGGGACTAGCGGGGAACTACAATGAGCAGTACTTC.

The chain uses TRBV7-2 and TRBJ2-1; D remains unclear. There are 15 residues in the CDR3. Germline CDR1 and CDR2: SGHTA and FQGNSA. The V and J ends lost 5 bases and 6 bases respectively, with 17 bases between them. The CDR3 DNA reads as TGTGCCAGCAGCGTGGGATGGGGAATACCCAATGAGCAGTTCTTC. Amino acid sequence: CASSVGWGIPNEQFF.

J is TRBJ2-3 and V is TRBV27; TRBD2 matches 7 bases. This CDR3 is 14 amino acids long. Germline CDR1 reads MNHEY; CDR2 reads SMNVEV (reference sequence). The J segment lost 4 bases and the V segment lost 1 base, leaving 2 bases of the junction unmatched. This CDR3 reads CASSLWGRADTQYF. The CDR3 DNA follows: TGTGCCAGCAGTTTATGGGGGAGGGCAGATACGCAGTATTTT.

The chain has TRBV3-1 and TRBJ2-3; TRBD1 is a possible D gene (5 bases). Per germline, CDR1 LGHDT and CDR2 YNNKEL (reference sequence). The CDR3 has 13 residues. Trimming pared 5 bases from V and 3 bases from J, leaving 9 bases between. In nucleotides, the CDR3 is TGTGCCAGCAGCAGCTACAGGACAGATACGCAGTATTTT. Translation: CASSSYRTDTQYF.

The J gene is TRBJ2-4, the V gene TRBV28; TRBD1 is a possible D gene (6 bases). The CDR3 length is 12 residues. Germline V gene data show CDR1 as MDHEN and CDR2 as SYDVKM. Trimming stripped 8 bases from V and 8 bases from J, with 13 bases between. CDR3 amino acids: CASSRTADIQYF. As DNA, the CDR3 is TGTGCCAGCTCCCGGACAGCAGACATTCAGTACTTC.

For this clonotype: A read error may account for a junction end that differs from germline. The V and J genes are TRBV7-9 and TRBJ2-7, with TRBD1 matching 10 bases. The length of the CDR3 is 17 residues. Germline CDR1 and CDR2: SEHNR and FQNEAQ (reference sequence). The CDR3 region is CASSDIGQGGISYDQYF. The CDR3, as DNA: TGTGCCAGCAGCGACATTGGACAGGGGGGGATCTCCTACGACCAGTACTTC.

V and J are TRBV4-2 and TRBJ2-7; TRBD2 matches 13 bases. This CDR3 comprises 20 residues. The germline V gene has CDR1 LGHNA and CDR2 YNFKEQ. V lost 4 bases, J lost 2 bases, and 17 bases stayed unmatched. This chain's CDR3 is CASSLLSGTSGALGAYEQYF. DNA for the CDR3: TGTGCCAGCAGCCTCCTTTCCGGGACTAGCGGGGCCCTCGGCGCCTACGAGCAGTACTTC.

The J gene is TRBJ1-3, the V gene TRBV12-3 or TRBV12-4; D gene ambiguous. The CDR3 has 13 residues. With 7 bases removed from V and 0 bases from J, the gap between germline ends came to 7 bases. This chain's CDR3 is CASTESSGNTIYF. In DNA, the CDR3 is TGTGCCAGCACTGAGAGCTCTGGAAACACCATATATTTT.

Comment on this clonotype: The missing conserved phenylalanine or tryptophan at the end of this CDR3 makes a read error likely. The chain recombines TRBV20-1 with TRBJ2-3; 10 bases agree with TRBD2. Germline V gene data show CDR1 as DFQATT and CDR2 as SNEGSKA (reference sequence). V shed 6 bases, J shed 0 bases, and the junction held 9 bases outside the gene matches. The CDR3 length is 16 residues. CDR3 protein: CSARGSSGGSTDTQYS. The CDR3 bases are TGCAGTGCCCGCGGCTCTAGCGGGGGAAGCACAGATACGCAGTATTCT.

This clonotype was seen many times. CDR3 protein: CASSLEIMNTEAFF. The DNA of the CDR3 is TGTGCCAGCAGTTTGGAGATAATGAACACTGAAGCTTTCTTT. The V and J genes are TRBV28 and TRBJ1-1, with D unresolved. CDR1 is MDHEN, CDR2 SYDVKM, per germline. The CDR3 length is 14 residues. V was trimmed by 3 bases and J by 0 bases, leaving 8 bases between them.

This clonotype was counted between two and nine times. The chain employs TRBV4-2 and TRBJ2-7, with 7 positions matching TRBD1. The junction had 3 bases not matched to a gene; V was cut back by 2 bases and J by 5 bases. The CDR3 is 13 amino acids. CDR1 and CDR2 from the germline V gene are LGHNA and YNFKEQ. DNA of the CDR3: TGTGCCAGCAGCCAACGCCAGGGGGACGAGCAGTACTTC. Translated: CASSQRQGDEQYF.

The J gene is TRBJ2-2, the V gene TRBV7-8; 7 bases agree with TRBD1. The CDR3 is 15 amino acids. V dropped 5 bases and J dropped 1; count of bases not matched to a gene: 4. The germline V gene encodes CDR1 SGHVS and CDR2 FQNEAQ. CDR3: CASSPWTGNTGELFF. CDR3 DNA: TGTGCCAGCAGCCCCTGGACAGGGAACACCGGGGAGCTGTTTTTT.

In this sample, this clonotype turned up a few times. Being one base from a much bigger clone, this may be a read error. CDR3 loop: CVLVDGRSTDTQYF. CDR3 nucleotides: TGCGTGCTGGTGGACGGGAGGAGCACAGATACGCAGTATTTT. V usage is TRBV20-1 and J usage is TRBJ2-3, with 7 bases lining up with TRBD2. This CDR3 is 14 amino acids long. Germline values: CDR1 DFQATT, CDR2 SNEGSKA (reference sequence).

This chain joins TRBV12-3 or TRBV12-4 and TRBJ2-5; 7 bases match TRBD1. The length of the CDR3 is 16 residues. Trimming at V came to 1 base and at J to 0 bases, leaving 5 bases not matched to a gene. DNA for the CDR3: TGTGCCAGCAGTTTAGTTCAGGGGGTGTACCAAGAGACCCAGTACTTC. It specifies CASSLVQGVYQETQYF.

The rearrangement links TRBV7-9 to TRBJ2-6; 9 bases agree with TRBD1. The CDR3 has 15 amino acids. The germline gives CDR1 SEHNR, CDR2 FQNEAQ (reference sequence). The J segment lost 4 bases and the V segment lost 5 bases, leaving 3 bases of the junction unmatched. The CDR3 here is CASSNRGLGANVLTF. CDR3 bases: TGTGCCAGCAGCAACAGGGGGCTGGGGGCCAACGTCCTGACTTTC.

Notes on this clonotype: Mismatch with germline at one junction end may stem from a read error. This chain joins TRBV6-2 or TRBV6-3 and TRBJ2-2; TRBD2 is a possible D gene (5 bases). This CDR3 has 13 residues. Germline CDR1 MNHEY, CDR2 SVGEGT. CDR3 residues: CASTPDHTGELVF. The CDR3 bases are TGTGCCAGCACCCCCGATCACACCGGGGAGCTGGTCTTT.

In the case of this clonotype: Just one base apart from a much larger clone, this may be a read error. The chain has TRBV6-1 and TRBJ1-5, with TRBD1 as a possible D gene (6 bases). This CDR3 is 17 amino acids long. Germline-derived CDR1 and CDR2 are MNHNS and SASEGT. The CDR3 loop reads CAGSKGGAGTPYQPQHF. The CDR3 nucleotides read TGTGCCGGCAGTAAGGGGGGGGCAGGGACCCCCTATCAGCCCCAGCATTTT.

This chain joins TRBV6-1 and TRBJ2-1; 7 nucleotides match TRBD2. The J segment lost 10 bases and the V segment lost 5 bases, leaving 11 bases of the junction unmatched. CDR3 length: 14 residues. Germline V lookup: CDR1 MNHNS, CDR2 SASEGT. CDR3: CASSYPGGRVEQFF. DNA of the CDR3: TGTGCCAGCAGTTACCCCGGGGGGAGGGTGGAGCAGTTCTTC.

The sample holds many counts of this clonotype. The chain employs TRBV4-2 and TRBJ1-1, with D unresolved. The CDR3 is 16 amino acids. V dropped 1 base and J dropped 2 bases, with 14 bases sitting between them. Germline values: CDR1 LGHNA, CDR2 YNFKEQ. The CDR3 DNA reads TGTGCCAGCAGCCAAGTCACCTCAGGACCAAACACTGAAGCTTTCTTT. Translation gives CASSQVTSGPNTEAFF.

This clonotype was seen a handful of times. The rearrangement links TRBV7-2 to TRBJ2-5; 8 bases map to TRBD2. Looked up from germline, CDR1 is SGHTA and CDR2 is FQGNSA. The CDR3 totals 14 residues. V was clipped by 6 bases and J by 7 bases; unmatched bases: 10. In nucleotides, the CDR3 is TGTGCCAGCAGGTCACGTCGGGAGGGAGTGACCCAGTACTTC. Its translation: CASRSRREGVTQYF.